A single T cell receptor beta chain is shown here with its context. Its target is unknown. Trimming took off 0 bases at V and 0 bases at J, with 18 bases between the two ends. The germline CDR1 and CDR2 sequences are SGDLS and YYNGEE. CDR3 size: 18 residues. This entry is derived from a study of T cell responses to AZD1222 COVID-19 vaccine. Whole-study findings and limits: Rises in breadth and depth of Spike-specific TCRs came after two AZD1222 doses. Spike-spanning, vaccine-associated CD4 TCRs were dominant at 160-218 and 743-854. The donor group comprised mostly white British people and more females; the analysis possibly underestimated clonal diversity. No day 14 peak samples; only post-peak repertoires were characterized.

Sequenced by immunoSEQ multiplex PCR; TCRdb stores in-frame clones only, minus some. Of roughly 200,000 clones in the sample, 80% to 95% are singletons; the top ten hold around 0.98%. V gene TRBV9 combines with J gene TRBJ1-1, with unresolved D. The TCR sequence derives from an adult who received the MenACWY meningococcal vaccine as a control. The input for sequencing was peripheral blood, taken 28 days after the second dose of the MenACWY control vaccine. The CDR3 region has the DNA TGTGCCAGCAGCGTAGGGGGTCCCAACGTACTTATGAACACTGAAGCTTTCTTT. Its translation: CASSVGGPNVLMNTEAFF. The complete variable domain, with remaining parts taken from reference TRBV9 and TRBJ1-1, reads DSGVTQTPKHLITATGQRVTLRCSPRSGDLSVYWYQQSLDQGLQFLIQYYNGEERAKGNILERFSAQQFPDLHSELNLSSLELGDSALYFCASSVGGPNVLMNTEAFFGQGTRLTVV.